Described below is a single T cell receptor beta chain sequence and its context. Antigen: not known. The study ran its PCR with 60 Vbeta and 13 Jbeta primers. Libraries were prepared by immunoSEQ multiplex PCR; TCRdb keeps only in-frame clonotypes and omits some of them. Here the sample spans about 180,000 clones, 65% to 90% being singletons. This record belongs to a study of cytomegalovirus exposure and HLA in healthy donors. Study summary: Unique TCR beta sequences numbering some 120 million came from 150 million to 200 million T cells in an earlier analysis. Study-level findings and limits: Donors were assumed by presence/absence analyses to have roughly uniform sequencing depth.

Germline V CDR1 and CDR2: ENHRY, SYGVKD. The CDR3 spans 16 residues. J lost 1 base, V lost 4 bases, and 3 bases had no gene match. Specimen: PBMCs. The V and J genes are TRBV10-3 and TRBJ2-1; 11 bases are shared with TRBD2. This clonotype originated in a girl aged 2-10 years in good health and CMV-seropositive. The CDR3 sequence is CAISALAGGSYNEQFF. CDR3 DNA sequence: TGTGCCATCAGTGCCTTAGCGGGAGGGTCCTACAATGAGCAGTTCTTC.